Each of the 3 T cell receptor beta chains below was sequenced from the same sample in a study of T cell repertoires in cytomegalovirus infection. Their antigens are not known. TCRdb used MiXCR to reprocess the reads, holding one entry per CDR3 protein. Of about 130,000 distinct CDR3 sequences in the sample, 24% are singletons; the top ten hold 34%. The sequenced sample consisted of PBMCs, sequenced either directly or after in vitro stimulation (not recorded which). The receptors come from a human donor in good health (CMV status not recorded). Some clones in this sample may be carry-over from other donors' samples.

The chain is built from TRBV12-3 or TRBV12-4 and TRBJ2-7; 7 bases fit TRBD1. The CDR3 consists of 13 residues. V gave up 5 bases and J gave up 3 bases; unmatched junction bases: 4. In DNA, the CDR3 is TGTGCCAGCAGTCGACAGGGTTACTACGAGCAGTACTTC. Encoded protein: CASSRQGYYEQYF.

This chain uses TRBV5-1 with TRBJ1-1; TRBD1 agrees at 7 bases. The germline V gene has CDR1 SGHRS and CDR2 YFSETQ. The V segment lost 3 bases and the J segment 2 bases; nucleotides outside the gene matches: 4. The CDR3 is 14 amino acids. CDR3 nucleotides: TGCGCCAGCAGCTGGAGGGACAGTAACACTGAAGCTTTCTTT. Translating it yields CASSWRDSNTEAFF.

This rearrangement joins TRBV7-9 to TRBJ1-2; TRBD1 might be the D (6 bases). This CDR3 is 14 amino acids long. The germline gives CDR1 SEHNR, CDR2 FQNEAQ (reference sequence). The ends were cut back, 1 base at V and 8 bases at J, with 14 bases in the middle. The DNA of the CDR3 is TGTGCCAGCAGCTTAGATCTGACCCAGGGGGGCTACACCTTC. Its protein is CASSLDLTQGGYTF.